Listed below are T cell receptor beta chains from one sample, sequenced in a study of blood T cell repertoires in COVID-19. The method was immunoSEQ multiplex PCR; TCRdb's version includes in-frame clones alone and lacks a portion of them. The sample includes around 270,000 clones, more than 75% of them seen just once. The sequenced material came from peripheral blood. Receptor source: an older woman with COVID-19, enrolled during active disease. Each CDR3 is given with its conserved first and last residue. Each record gives: D gene, clone size, J gene, V gene, CDR3 DNA, CDR3 protein. A D gene is named only where the DNA matches it firmly. Clone size is shown for a subset of rows, as once, few, many or a class of expanded clone.

D gene: NA; clone size: once; J gene: TRBJ1-1; V gene: TRBV28; CDR3 DNA: TGTGCCAGCAGCGAGAGGCGGGGCGGGTGGGCTGAAGCTTTCTTT; CDR3 protein: CASSERRGGWAEAFF
D gene: TRBD2; clone size: NA; J gene: TRBJ2-2; V gene: TRBV11-3; CDR3 DNA: TGTGCCAGCAGCTCGCCCTCGGGACTAAGCGGTTCGAACACCGGGGAGCTGTTTTTT; CDR3 protein: CASSSPSGLSGSNTGELFF
D gene: TRBD1; clone size: NA; J gene: TRBJ2-5; V gene: TRBV11-1; CDR3 DNA: TGTGCCAGCAGCTTAGCGGCCGGGGACAGGCGGTACGAGACCCAGTACTTC; CDR3 protein: CASSLAAGDRRYETQYF
D gene: NA; clone size: NA; J gene: TRBJ2-3; V gene: TRBV28; CDR3 DNA: TGTGCCAGCAGTTTTGGCGGGAGCACAGATACGCAGTATTTT; CDR3 protein: CASSFGGSTDTQYF
D gene: NA; clone size: NA; J gene: TRBJ2-3; V gene: TRBV20-1; CDR3 DNA: TGCAGTGCTACCCCCGACTTAGCACAGTATTTT; CDR3 protein: CSATPDLAQYF
D gene: NA; clone size: NA; J gene: TRBJ1-2; V gene: TRBV9; CDR3 DNA: TGTGCCAGCAGCCCCACTACAGGGAGTGGCTACACCTTC; CDR3 protein: CASSPTTGSGYTF
D gene: NA; clone size: NA; J gene: TRBJ1-1; V gene: TRBV7-8; CDR3 DNA: TGTGCCAGCAGCTTAACGGGAGGCACTGAAGCTTTCTTT; CDR3 protein: CASSLTGGTEAFF
D gene: NA; clone size: NA; J gene: TRBJ1-6; V gene: TRBV18; CDR3 DNA: TGTGCCAGCTCACAATCGAGGGTTTCGGGTAATTCACCCCTCCACTTT; CDR3 protein: CASSQSRVSGNSPLHF
D gene: TRBD2; clone size: NA; J gene: TRBJ2-5; V gene: TRBV7-9; CDR3 DNA: TGTGCCAGCAGCCAAGCGGGGACTAGCGGAGAGACCCAGTACTTC; CDR3 protein: CASSQAGTSGETQYF
D gene: NA; clone size: NA; J gene: TRBJ1-1; V gene: TRBV19; CDR3 DNA: TGTGCCAGTAGTATATCGCGGCGGGGGGCGAACACTGAAGCTTTCTTT; CDR3 protein: CASSISRRGANTEAFF
D gene: TRBD1; clone size: NA; J gene: TRBJ1-5; V gene: TRBV3-1/TRBV3-2; CDR3 DNA: TGTGCCAGCAGCCAAGGACGAGGGGGCGTTCAGCCCCAGCATTTT; CDR3 protein: CASSQGRGGVQPQHF